The rows below give T cell receptor beta chains drawn from one sample of a study of regulatory T cells in long-lasting Graves disease. TCRdb used MiXCR to reprocess the multiplex PCR reads, holding one entry per CDR3 protein. Of around 400,000 distinct CDR3 sequences in the sample, roughly 20% were seen once. Specimen: peripheral blood mononuclear cells (PBMCs), collected when the disease was refractory, from a patient treated with antithyroid drugs. Receptor source: a woman aged 40 to 50 with Graves disease. Each CDR3 is given with its conserved first and last residue. The order of the fields is D gene, clone size, V gene, J gene, CDR3 DNA, CDR3 protein. A D gene is named only where the DNA matches it firmly. Size is omitted from some rows. Given values are once, few, many or a class for expanded clones.

>-|-|TRBV11-2|TRBJ2-2
TGTGCCAGCAGCGGCGGGGTTCGGGGCGGGGAGCTGTCTTTT
CASSGGVRGGELSF
>TRBD1|many|TRBV28|TRBJ2-7
TGTGCCAGCAGTATAAAGCCGGGACAGGCTTTATGGGAGCAGTACTTC
CASSIKPGQALWEQYF
>TRBD1|-|TRBV9|TRBJ2-1
TGTGCCAGCAGCGTAGGGATGACAGGGACAGGGGGCAATGAGCAGTTCTTC
CASSVGMTGTGGNEQFF
>-|many|TRBV6-1|TRBJ1-5
TGTGCCAGCAGAGAATCGGGCAATCAGCCCCAGCATTTT
CASRESGNQPQHF
>-|many|TRBV11-2|TRBJ2-1
TGTGCCAGCAGCTTAGATCTGGGGGGAAGCATGGATGAGCAGTTCTTC
CASSLDLGGSMDEQFF
>TRBD1|-|TRBV6-2/TRBV6-3|TRBJ1-2
TGTGCCAGCAGTATCCGGGACAGGGAAGCTAACTATGGCTACACCTTC
CASSIRDREANYGYTF
>TRBD1|many|TRBV28|TRBJ2-7
TGTGCCAGCAGTCAATTGACAGGGGGCCGCTACGAGCAGTACTTC
CASSQLTGGRYEQYF
>TRBD2|-|TRBV10-2|TRBJ2-7
TGCGCCAGCAGTCCGCGGGAGATAGGCGAGCAGTACTTC
CASSPREIGEQYF
>-|few|TRBV25-1|TRBJ2-2
TGTGCCAGCAGTGCCAGCCACACCGGGGAGCTGTTTTTT
CASSASHTGELFF
>TRBD2|many|TRBV28|TRBJ2-7
TGTGCCACAGTAGCGGGAGGTCTCGAGCAGTACTTC
CATVAGGLEQYF
>-|few|TRBV12-3/TRBV12-4|TRBJ2-5
TGTGCCAGCAGACGACAGGACTTGGGAGAGACCCAGTACTTC
CASRRQDLGETQYF
>TRBD1|-|TRBV6-1|TRBJ2-6
TGTGCCAGCAGTGCCCTTACAGGGGGTCTTGGTGGGGCCAACGTCCTGACTTTC
CASSALTGGLGGANVLTF
>-|many|TRBV12-3/TRBV12-4|TRBJ1-1
TGTGCCAGCAGTTCTGGTCCTGAAGCTTTCTTT
CASSSGPEAFF
>TRBD2|few|TRBV20-1|TRBJ2-1
TGCAGTGCGGGGGGGGCTAGCGGGATATACAATGAGCAGTTCTTC
CSAGGASGIYNEQFF